This TCR beta chain was documented in a study of OX40 agonist ivuxolimab in advanced cancers. Study context: The patients received ivuxolimab by intravenous route every 2 weeks at 0.01 to 10 mg/kg. Study results and limitations: Antigen specificity was not determined for the expanded peripheral T cells. Several nonresponders also turned out to have low normalized T-cell clonal expansion.

On this clone: Its antigen is unidentified.

Losses at the gene ends were 6 bases for V and 13 bases for J; bases not matched to a gene: 11. This CDR3 spans 14 amino acids. Germline V gene sequence: CDR1 LNHDA, CDR2 SQIVND (reference sequence). Sequencing was performed with immunoSEQ multiplex PCR; in TCRdb, only in-frame clones are kept and a portion is missing. This sample has about 140,000 clones, with 75% to 95% found just once. The sample here was CD4+ or CD8+ T cells sorted from blood, taken in a trial of the OX40 agonist ivuxolimab. V usage is TRBV19 and J usage is TRBJ1-6, with 8 bases matching TRBD1. This receptor was taken from an adult with an advanced solid tumor such as melanoma, head and neck, liver or kidney cancer. The CDR3 DNA follows: TGTGCCAGTAGCCCCACGCAGGGGGCTAATCCCCTCCACTTT. This sequence encodes CASSPTQGANPLHF.